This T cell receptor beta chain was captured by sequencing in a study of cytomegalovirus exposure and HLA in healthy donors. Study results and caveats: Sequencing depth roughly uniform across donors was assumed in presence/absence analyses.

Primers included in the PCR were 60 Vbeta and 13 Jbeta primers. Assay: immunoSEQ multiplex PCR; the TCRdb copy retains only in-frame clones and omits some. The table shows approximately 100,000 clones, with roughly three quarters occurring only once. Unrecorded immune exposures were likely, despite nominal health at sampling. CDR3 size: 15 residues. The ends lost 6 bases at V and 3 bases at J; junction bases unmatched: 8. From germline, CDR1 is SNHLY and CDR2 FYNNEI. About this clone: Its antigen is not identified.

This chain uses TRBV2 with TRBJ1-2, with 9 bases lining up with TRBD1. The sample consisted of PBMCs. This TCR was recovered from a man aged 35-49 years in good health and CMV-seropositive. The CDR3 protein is CASRETGGADYGYTF. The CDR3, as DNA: TGTGCCAGCAGGGAAACAGGGGGCGCAGACTATGGCTACACCTTC.